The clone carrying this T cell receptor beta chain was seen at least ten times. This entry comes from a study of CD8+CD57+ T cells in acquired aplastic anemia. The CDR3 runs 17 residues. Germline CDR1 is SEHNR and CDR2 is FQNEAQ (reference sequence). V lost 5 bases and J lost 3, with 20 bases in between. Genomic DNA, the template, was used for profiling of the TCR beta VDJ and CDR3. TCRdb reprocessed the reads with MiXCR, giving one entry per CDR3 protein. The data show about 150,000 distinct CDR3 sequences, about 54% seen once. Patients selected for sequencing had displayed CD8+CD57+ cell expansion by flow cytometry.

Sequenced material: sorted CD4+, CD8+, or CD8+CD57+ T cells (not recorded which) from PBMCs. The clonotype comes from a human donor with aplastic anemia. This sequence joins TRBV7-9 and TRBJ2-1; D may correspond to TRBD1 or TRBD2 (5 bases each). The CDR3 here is CASSPTGRRRSYNEQFF. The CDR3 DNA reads TGTGCCAGCAGCCCTACGGGACGGCGGCGAAGCTACAATGAGCAGTTCTTC. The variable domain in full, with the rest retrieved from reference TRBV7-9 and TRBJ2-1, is DTGVSQNPRHKITKRGQNVTFRCDPISEHNRLYWYRQTLGQGPEFLTYFQNEAQLEKSRLLSDRFSAERPKGSFSTLEIQRTEQGDSAMYLCASSPTGRRRSYNEQFFGPGTRLTVL.